The clone carrying this TCR beta chain appeared once. Its antigen is not known. The protocol was immunoSEQ multiplex PCR, while the TCRdb copy is restricted to in-frame clones and leaves out a portion. The sample lists some 52,000 clones; roughly 90% were seen once. Whether given at about 4 or about 12 weeks, second doses were pooled. This record comes from a study of T cell responses to AZD1222 COVID-19 vaccine. Study conclusions and caveats: Nearly half of spike-specific TCRs reportedly target variant regions that are unmutated in the B.1.351 and B.1.1.7 variants. There were mostly white British donors and more females than males, and clonal diversity was possibly underestimated. Sampling that yielded the repertoires occurred only after the peak T cell response.

The length of the CDR3 is 15 residues. V was clipped by 0 bases and J by 1 base, with 9 bases between them. Germline V lookup: CDR1 LGHDT, CDR2 YNNKEL (reference sequence). The TCR originated in an adult who received the AZD1222 COVID-19 vaccine. Specimen: peripheral blood, collected 28 days after the second AZD1222 dose. This sequence joins TRBV3-1 (or the pseudogene TRBV3-2) and TRBJ2-5; possible D gene TRBD2, 6 bases. For the CDR3, the DNA is TGTGCCAGCAGCCAAGAGGGAGCGGGCCAAGAGACCCAGTACTTC. Translating it yields CASSQEGAGQETQYF.